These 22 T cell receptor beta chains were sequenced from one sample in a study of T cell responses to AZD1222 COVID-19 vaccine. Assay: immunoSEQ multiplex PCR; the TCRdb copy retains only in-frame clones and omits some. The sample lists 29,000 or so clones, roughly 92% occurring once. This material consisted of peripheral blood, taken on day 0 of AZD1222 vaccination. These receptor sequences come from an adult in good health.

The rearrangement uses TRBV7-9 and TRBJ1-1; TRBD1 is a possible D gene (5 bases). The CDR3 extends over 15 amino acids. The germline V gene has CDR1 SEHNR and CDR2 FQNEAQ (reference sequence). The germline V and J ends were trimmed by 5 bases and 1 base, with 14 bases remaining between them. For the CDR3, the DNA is TGTGCCAGCAGCCCCCGGGGGGGAGCGAACACTGAAGCTTTCTTT. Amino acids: CASSPRGGANTEAFF. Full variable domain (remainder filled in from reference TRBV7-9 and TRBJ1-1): DTGVSQNPRHKITKRGQNVTFRCDPISEHNRLYWYRQTLGQGPEFLTYFQNEAQLEKSRLLSDRFSAERPKGSFSTLEIQRTEQGDSAMYLCASSPRGGANTEAFFGQGTRLTVV.

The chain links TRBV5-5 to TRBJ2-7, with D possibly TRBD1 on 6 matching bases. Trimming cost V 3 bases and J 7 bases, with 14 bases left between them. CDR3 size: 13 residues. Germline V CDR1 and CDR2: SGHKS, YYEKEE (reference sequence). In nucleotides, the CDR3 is TGTGCCAGCAGCTCCGGACAGACGTGGGAGCAGTACTTC. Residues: CASSSGQTWEQYF.

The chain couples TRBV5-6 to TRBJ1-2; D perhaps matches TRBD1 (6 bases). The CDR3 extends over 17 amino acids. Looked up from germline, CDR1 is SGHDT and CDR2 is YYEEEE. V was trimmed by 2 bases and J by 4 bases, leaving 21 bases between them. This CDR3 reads CASSFYRGRGEAYGYTF. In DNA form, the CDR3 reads TGTGCCAGCAGCTTTTACCGGGGCAGGGGCGAGGCCTATGGCTACACCTTC.

The CDR3 DNA sequence: TGTGCCAGCAGTTACTCCGGGACCGGGGACACTGAAGCTTTCTTT. It codes for CASSYSGTGDTEAFF. V is TRBV6-5 and J is TRBJ1-1; possible D gene TRBD1, 5 bases. This CDR3 contains 15 residues. Germline assignment: CDR1 MNHEY and CDR2 SVGAGI. The ends were cut back, 0 bases at V and 3 bases at J, with 11 bases in the middle.

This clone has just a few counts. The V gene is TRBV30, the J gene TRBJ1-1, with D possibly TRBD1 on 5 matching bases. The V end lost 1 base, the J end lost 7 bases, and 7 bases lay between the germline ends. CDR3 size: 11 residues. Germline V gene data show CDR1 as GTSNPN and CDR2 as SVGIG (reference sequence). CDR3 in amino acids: CAWSEDSEAFF. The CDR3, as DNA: TGTGCCTGGAGTGAAGACAGTGAAGCTTTCTTT.

CDR3 residues: CASSFPRDVYSNQPQHF. For the CDR3, the DNA is TGTGCCAGCAGTTTCCCTCGGGACGTATATAGCAATCAGCCCCAGCATTTT. This rearrangement joins TRBV28 to TRBJ1-5; a weak D match, TRBD1 (5 bases). V was trimmed by 3 bases and J by 0 bases, leaving 15 bases between them. Germline CDR1 is MDHEN and CDR2 is SYDVKM. The length of the CDR3 is 17 residues.

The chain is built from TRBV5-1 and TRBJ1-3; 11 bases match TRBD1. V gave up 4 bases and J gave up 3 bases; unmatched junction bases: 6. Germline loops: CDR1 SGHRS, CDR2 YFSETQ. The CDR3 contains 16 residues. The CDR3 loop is CASSPGQGASGNTIYF. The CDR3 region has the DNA TGCGCCAGCAGCCCCGGACAGGGGGCAAGTGGAAACACCATATATTTT.

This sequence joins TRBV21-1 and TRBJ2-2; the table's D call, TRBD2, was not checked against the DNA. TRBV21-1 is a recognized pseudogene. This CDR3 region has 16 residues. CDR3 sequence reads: CASSSRRESSTGELFF. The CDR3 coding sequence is TGTGCCAGCAGCAGCCGACGGGAGTCTTCCACCGGGGAGCTGTTTTTT.

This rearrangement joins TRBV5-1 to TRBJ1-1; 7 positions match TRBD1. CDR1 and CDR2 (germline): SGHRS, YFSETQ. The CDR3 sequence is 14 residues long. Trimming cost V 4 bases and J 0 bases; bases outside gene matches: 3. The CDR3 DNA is TGCGCCAGCAGCCAAGGGACAGTGAACACTGAAGCTTTCTTT. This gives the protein CASSQGTVNTEAFF.

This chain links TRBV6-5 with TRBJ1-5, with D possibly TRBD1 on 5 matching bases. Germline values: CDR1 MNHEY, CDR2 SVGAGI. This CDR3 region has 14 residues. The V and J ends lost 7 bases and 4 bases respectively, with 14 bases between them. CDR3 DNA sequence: TGTGCCAGCACCCCGGGGGGGATGAATCAGCCCCAGCATTTT. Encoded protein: CASTPGGMNQPQHF.

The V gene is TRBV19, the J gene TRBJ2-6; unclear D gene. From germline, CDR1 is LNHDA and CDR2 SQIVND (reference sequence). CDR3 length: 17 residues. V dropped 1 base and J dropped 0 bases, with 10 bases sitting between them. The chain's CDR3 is CASSIVRALSGANVLTF. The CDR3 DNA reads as TGTGCCAGTAGTATAGTAAGAGCACTCTCTGGGGCCAACGTCCTGACTTTC.

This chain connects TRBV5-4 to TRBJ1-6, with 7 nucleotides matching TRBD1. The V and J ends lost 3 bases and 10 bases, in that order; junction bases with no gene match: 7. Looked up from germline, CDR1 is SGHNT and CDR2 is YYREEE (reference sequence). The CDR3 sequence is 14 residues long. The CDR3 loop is CASSSGQRVSPLHF. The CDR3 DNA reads TGTGCCAGCAGCTCGGGACAGAGAGTCTCACCCCTCCACTTT.

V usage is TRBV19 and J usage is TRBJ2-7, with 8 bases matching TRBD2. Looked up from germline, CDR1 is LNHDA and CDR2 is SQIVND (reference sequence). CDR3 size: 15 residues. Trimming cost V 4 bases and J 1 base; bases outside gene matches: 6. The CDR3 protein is CASSTRLASSYEQYF. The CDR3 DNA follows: TGTGCCAGTAGTACCAGACTAGCGTCTTCCTACGAGCAGTACTTC.

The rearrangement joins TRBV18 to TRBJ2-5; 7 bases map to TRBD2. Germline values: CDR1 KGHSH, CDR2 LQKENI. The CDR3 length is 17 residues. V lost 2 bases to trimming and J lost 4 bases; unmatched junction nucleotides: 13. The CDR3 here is CASSPYSAGPSGETQYF. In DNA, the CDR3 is TGTGCCAGCTCACCATACTCAGCGGGACCCTCCGGAGAGACCCAGTACTTC.

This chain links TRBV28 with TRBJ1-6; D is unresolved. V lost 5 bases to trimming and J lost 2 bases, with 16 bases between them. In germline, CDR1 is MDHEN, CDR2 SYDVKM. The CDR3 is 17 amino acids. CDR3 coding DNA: TGTGCCAGCAGTCCGCTTTGGAGGGCGACCTATAATTCACCCCTCCACTTT. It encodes CASSPLWRATYNSPLHF.

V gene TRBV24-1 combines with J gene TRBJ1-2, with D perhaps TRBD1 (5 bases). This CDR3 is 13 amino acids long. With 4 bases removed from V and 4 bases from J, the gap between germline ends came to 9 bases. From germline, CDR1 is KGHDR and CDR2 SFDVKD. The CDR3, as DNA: TGTGCCACCAGTGACTCAGGGTTCTATGGCTACACCTTC. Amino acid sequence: CATSDSGFYGYTF.

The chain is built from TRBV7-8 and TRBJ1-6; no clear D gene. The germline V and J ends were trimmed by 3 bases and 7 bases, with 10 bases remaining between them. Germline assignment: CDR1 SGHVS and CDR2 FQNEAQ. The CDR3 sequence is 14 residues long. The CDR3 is CASSFGQLNSPLHF. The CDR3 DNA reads TGTGCCAGCAGCTTTGGGCAGTTGAATTCACCCCTCCACTTT.

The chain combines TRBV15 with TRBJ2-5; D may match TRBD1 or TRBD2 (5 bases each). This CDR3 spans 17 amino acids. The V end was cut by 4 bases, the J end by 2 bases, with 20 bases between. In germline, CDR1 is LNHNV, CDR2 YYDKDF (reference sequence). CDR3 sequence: CATSTTRLGPGQETQYF. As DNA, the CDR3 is TGTGCCACCAGCACTACGAGGTTGGGGCCGGGGCAAGAGACCCAGTACTTC.

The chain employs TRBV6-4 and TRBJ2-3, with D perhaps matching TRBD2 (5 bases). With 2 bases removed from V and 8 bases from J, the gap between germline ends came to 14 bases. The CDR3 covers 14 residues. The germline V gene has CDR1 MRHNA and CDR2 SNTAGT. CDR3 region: CASSDHGLGSTQYF. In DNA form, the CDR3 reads TGTGCCAGCAGTGACCATGGGTTGGGGAGTACGCAGTATTTT.

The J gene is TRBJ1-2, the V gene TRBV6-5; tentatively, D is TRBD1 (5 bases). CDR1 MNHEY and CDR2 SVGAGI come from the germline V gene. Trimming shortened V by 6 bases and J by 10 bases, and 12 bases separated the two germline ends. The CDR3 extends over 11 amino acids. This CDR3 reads CASRNGRDYTF. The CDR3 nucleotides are TGTGCCAGCAGAAACGGCAGGGACTACACCTTC.

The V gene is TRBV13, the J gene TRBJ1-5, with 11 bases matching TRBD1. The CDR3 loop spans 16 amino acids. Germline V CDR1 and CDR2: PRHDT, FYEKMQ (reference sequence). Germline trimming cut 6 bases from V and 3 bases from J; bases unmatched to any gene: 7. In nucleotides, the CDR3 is TGTGCCAGCAGTAACCGGGACAGGGGGATCAATCAGCCCCAGCATTTT. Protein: CASSNRDRGINQPQHF.

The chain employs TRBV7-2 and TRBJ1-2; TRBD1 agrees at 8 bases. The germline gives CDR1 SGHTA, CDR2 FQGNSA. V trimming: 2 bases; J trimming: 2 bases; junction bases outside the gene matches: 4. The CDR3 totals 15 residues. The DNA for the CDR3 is TGTGCCAGCAGCTTATGGGACAGGACGAACTATGGCTACACCTTC. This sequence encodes CASSLWDRTNYGYTF. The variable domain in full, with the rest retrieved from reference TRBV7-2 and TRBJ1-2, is GAGVSQSPSNKVTEKGKDVELRCDPISGHTALYWYRQSLGQGLEFLIYFQGNSAPDKSGLPSDRFSAERTGGSVSTLTIQRTQQEDSAVYLCASSLWDRTNYGYTFGSGTRLTVV.